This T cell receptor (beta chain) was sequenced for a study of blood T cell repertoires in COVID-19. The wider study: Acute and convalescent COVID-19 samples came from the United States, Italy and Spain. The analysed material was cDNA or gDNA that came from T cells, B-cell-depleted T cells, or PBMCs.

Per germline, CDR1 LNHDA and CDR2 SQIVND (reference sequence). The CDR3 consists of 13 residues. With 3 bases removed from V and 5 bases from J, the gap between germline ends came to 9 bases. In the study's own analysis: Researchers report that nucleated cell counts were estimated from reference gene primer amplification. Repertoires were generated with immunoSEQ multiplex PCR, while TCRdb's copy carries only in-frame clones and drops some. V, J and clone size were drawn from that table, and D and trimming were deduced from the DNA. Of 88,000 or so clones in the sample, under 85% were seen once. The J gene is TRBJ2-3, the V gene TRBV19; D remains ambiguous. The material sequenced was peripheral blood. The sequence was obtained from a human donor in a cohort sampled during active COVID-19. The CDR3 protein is CASSISRGDTQYF. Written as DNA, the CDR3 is TGTGCCAGTAGTATTAGTCGAGGAGATACGCAGTATTTT.